This T cell receptor (beta chain) derives from a study of blood T cell repertoires in COVID-19 (TCRdb year 2020). Regarding the study in general: Samples from collaborators originated in the United States, Italy and Spain and spanned both the acute and convalescent phases of COVID-19. HLA class I and class II types, where available, came from metadata supplied by the sample provider rather than from assay-based typing. The repertoires were released in a freely available public database intended as a resource for research on the immune response to SARS-CoV-2. Samples were obtained from the ongoing ImmuneRACE study (first 160 participants) and from about 1,300 subjects provided by 6 global collaborators. The material from the prospective study consisted of cDNA or gDNA derived from T cells, B-cell-depleted T cells, or PBMCs. The dataset comprised deeply sampled blood TCRbeta repertoires from subjects exposed to, actively infected with, or recovered from COVID-19. The sample metadata nearly always contained a de-identified subject ID, COVID-19 status, age in years and sex.

Whole blood was collected in K2EDTA tubes by collaborating institutions according to the institutions' own protocols. For TCRbeta analysis, collaborator samples were shipped as frozen whole blood, as isolated PBMCs, or as DNA extracted from either sample type. The immunoSEQ Assay, a bias-controlled multiplex PCR, was used to amplify TCRbeta CDR3 regions from genomic DNA. The source study handled its data this way. The number of nucleated cells in each sample was estimated by amplification of reference gene primers within the assay. To quantify the absolute abundance of each unique TCRbeta CDR3 rearrangement, sequence reads were collapsed and filtered. For each sample, productive Simpson clonality was calculated by taking the square root of Simpson's diversity index across productive rearrangements. The table comes from immuneACCESS by way of TCRdb, which keeps in-frame sequences with V and J called. Part of the clones is missing from these tables; in studies checked, under half for an unresolved V gene and the rest for unknown reasons. That table is the source of V, J and clone size, and D and trimming were worked out from the DNA. The sample profile shows some 100,000 clones; just over 85% of them were found once. 8.1% of the sample rests with the top ten.

About this clone itself: The specificity of this receptor is unknown. No qualities accompany the bases; no much larger clone lies one base away.

Overall study results and their limits: Clinical and demographic metadata were provided uncurated, with the amount varying by source and participant.

The CDR3 contains 14 residues, cysteine and phenylalanine counted. Left in the record is the CDR3 DNA by itself, 42 bases read in frame from the first base. V is cut by 8 bases and J by 4 bases, and the space between the germline ends is 17 bases. CDR1 and CDR2 are drawn from the germline V gene (reference sequence): LNHDA, SQIVND. This receptor was taken from a woman aged 70-85 years with acute or convalescent COVID-19. The V gene is TRBV19 and the J gene is TRBJ2-5, with TRBD2 tentatively as D gene (6 bases match). Sequencing was carried out using peripheral blood. In nucleotide form, the sequence is TGTGCCAGTCGGGACTCAGGGCCTCGAGAGACCCAGTACTTC. Its protein product is CASRDSGPRETQYF.